This passage covers 24 T cell receptor beta chains from one sample sequenced in a study of synovial regulatory T cells in juvenile arthritis. Points from the study as a whole: Blood Treg cells that were inflammation-associated showed lower TCR diversity than other blood Treg cells.

Antigens for these TCRs are unknown. Here immunoSEQ multiplex PCR was the method, and the copy in TCRdb shows in-frame clones only, minus some. The table lists 9,500 to 10,000 clones, with about 1.7% in the top ten. Sequences were obtained from Treg cells from blood. Subset denoted: HLA-DR+ inflammation-associated blood Treg cells. The origin of the receptors is a donor under 30 with juvenile idiopathic arthritis.

The V and J genes are TRBV7-9 and TRBJ2-5; TCRdb names TRBD1, which stays unverified in the absence of DNA. The CDR3 is made up of 15 amino acids. No DNA is listed. Germline CDR1 and CDR2: SEHNR and FQNEAQ (reference sequence). Here the CDR3 reads CASSLADRAQETQYF. Full variable domain (remainder filled in from reference TRBV7-9 and TRBJ2-5): DTGVSQNPRHKITKRGQNVTFRCDPISEHNRLYWYRQTLGQGPEFLTYFQNEAQLEKSRLLSDRFSAERPKGSFSTLEIQRTEQGDSAMYLCASSLADRAQETQYFGPGTRLLVL.

The chain combines TRBV5-1 with TRBJ1-3; without DNA, the TCRdb call of TRBD1 cannot be checked. CDR3 size: 16 residues. The DNA sequence is not available. In germline, CDR1 is SGHRS, CDR2 YFSETQ. CDR3 amino acids: CASSLDGQYSGNTIYF.

In terms of frequency, this clone is medium-sized (0.01 to 0.1%). This chain connects TRBV2 to TRBJ1-3. Germline V CDR1 and CDR2: SNHLY, FYNNEI. The CDR3 extends over 14 amino acids. Nucleotide data are not available. The CDR3 here is CASVVLSSGNTIYF.

This chain links TRBV15 with TRBJ2-7; there is no DNA to check the TCRdb D call of TRBD1. The CDR3 loop spans 15 amino acids. No coding sequence is recorded. Germline CDR1 LNHNV, CDR2 YYDKDF (reference sequence). CDR3 residues: CATSSLGTGSYEQYF. The full variable domain, rest sourced from reference TRBV15 and TRBJ2-7, is DAMVIQNPRYQVTQFGKPVTLSCSQTLNHNVMYWYQQKSSQAPKLLFHYYDKDFNNEADTPDNFQSRRPNTSFCFLDIRSPGLGDTAMYLCATSSLGTGSYEQYFGPGTRLTVT.

J is TRBJ2-2 and V is TRBV6-4; the TRBD1 assignment by TCRdb is unverifiable without DNA. CDR1 and CDR2 from the germline V gene are MRHNA and SNTAGT. This CDR3 has 13 residues. There is no recorded DNA. The CDR3 region is CASSDTDTGELFF.

The J gene is TRBJ1-1, the V gene TRBV14; no DNA is available, so the TRBD1 call from TCRdb remains unchecked. The germline V gene encodes CDR1 SGHDN and CDR2 FVKESK. The CDR3 spans 17 residues. The DNA sequence is not available. The CDR3 spells CASSQAGTGGFSTEAFF.

The chain carries TRBV19 and TRBJ2-3; TCRdb selects TRBD2, and the lack of DNA leaves this call unchecked. This CDR3 is 13 amino acids long. The DNA sequence is not available. Germline V gene data show CDR1 as LNHDA and CDR2 as SQIVND (reference sequence). The CDR3 protein is CASSVGTSDTQYF.

The J gene is TRBJ1-3, the V gene TRBV4-1. This CDR3 comprises 15 residues. No DNA has been recorded. Per germline, CDR1 MGHRA and CDR2 YSYEKL. The CDR3: CASSPLGTSGNTIYF.

Measured by frequency, this clone is medium-sized. The chain is built from TRBV6-6 and TRBJ1-1. This CDR3 region has 12 residues. Only the protein sequence is given. Germline V CDR1 and CDR2: MNHNY, SVGAGI (reference sequence). The chain's CDR3 is CASNDGNTEAFF.

V and J are TRBV6-4 and TRBJ1-5; TCRdb selects TRBD1, and the lack of DNA leaves this call unchecked. The CDR3 runs to 13 residues. A DNA sequence was not provided. CDR1 and CDR2 from the germline V gene are MRHNA and SNTAGT. The CDR3 protein is CASSADTHQPQHF.

The chain couples TRBV5-1 to TRBJ2-1; TCRdb's D call, TRBD2, is unchecked because there is no DNA. CDR3 length equals 17 residues. The protein alone is recorded here. Germline values: CDR1 SGHRS, CDR2 YFSETQ. CDR3 region: CASSLSPLAGPFNEQFF. Complete variable domain (other parts from reference TRBV5-1 and TRBJ2-1): KAGVTQTPRYLIKTRGQQVTLSCSPISGHRSVSWYQQTPGQGLQFLFEYFSETQRNKGNFPGRFSGRQFSNSRSEMNVSTLELGDSALYLCASSLSPLAGPFNEQFFGPGTRLTVL.

The genes are TRBV2 and TRBJ2-1. The CDR3 covers 13 residues. DNA is not recorded here. Germline V gene lookup returns CDR1 SNHLY and CDR2 FYNNEI. The CDR3 sequence is CASLDNLVNEQFF.

The V and J genes are TRBV9 and TRBJ2-5; TCRdb designates TRBD2, a call that cannot be tested without DNA. Germline CDR1 reads SGDLS; CDR2 reads YYNGEE. CDR3 length: 12 residues. The DNA is unrecorded. CDR3 sequence reads: CASSPVRGTQYF.

This sequence joins TRBV7-3 and TRBJ2-1; TCRdb picks TRBD2, but there is no DNA to check that call. The CDR3 sequence is 20 residues long. The nucleotide record is missing. The germline gives CDR1 SGHTA, CDR2 FQGTGA. CDR3 in amino acids: CASSSNPIWGWGDDNNEQFF.

The chain carries TRBV18 and TRBJ2-5; the D call of TRBD2 rests on TCRdb alone, since no DNA is present to check it. The CDR3 has 15 residues. The coding DNA is unavailable. Germline CDR1 and CDR2: KGHSH and LQKENI. CDR3 protein: CASSPPSESAATQYF.

CDR3 region: CASTSVANEQYF. The genes are TRBV2 and TRBJ2-7. Germline V gives CDR1 SNHLY, CDR2 FYNNEI. There are 12 residues in the CDR3. DNA is not on record.

Measured by frequency, this clone is medium-sized. The CDR3 loop reads CASTLTGIWYTEAFF. The chain has TRBV6-6 and TRBJ1-1; lacking DNA, the TRBD1 call made by TCRdb goes unchecked. This CDR3 has 15 amino acids. The DNA is unrecorded. CDR1 is MNHNY and CDR2 is SVGAGI in the germline V gene (reference sequence).

The chain is built from TRBV5-6 and TRBJ2-7. The CDR3 length is 15 residues. No DNA is given. Germline V lookup: CDR1 SGHDT, CDR2 YYEEEE. This chain's CDR3 is CASSLNPDLGDEQYV.

The chain is built from TRBV6-1 and TRBJ1-2; checking the TCRdb D call of TRBD1 is not possible without DNA. There are 14 residues in the CDR3. No DNA is recorded. Germline V CDR1 and CDR2: MNHNS, SASEGT. The CDR3 loop reads CASSERRQNYGYTF.

This sequence joins TRBV2 and TRBJ2-1; no DNA is available, so the TRBD2 call from TCRdb remains unchecked. The CDR3 covers 16 residues. The nucleotide record is missing. CDR1 and CDR2 (germline): SNHLY, FYNNEI. This CDR3 is CASPRESSGTLGEQFF.

The chain carries TRBV20-1 and TRBJ1-1. This CDR3 is built from 11 residues. No DNA sequence is on record. Germline loops: CDR1 DFQATT, CDR2 SNEGSKA (reference sequence). CDR3 sequence reads: CSAPWGDEAFF.

The chain links TRBV10-3 to TRBJ1-4; TCRdb gives TRBD1 as the D gene, but with no DNA this cannot be confirmed. The CDR3 covers 15 residues. DNA is not recorded here. Germline lookup yields CDR1 ENHRY and CDR2 SYGVKD. CDR3 in amino acids: CAISDTGTTNEKLFF.

This clone is labeled medium-sized based on frequency. The genes are TRBV6-6 and TRBJ1-3. This CDR3 has 11 residues. No DNA is recorded. The germline V gene encodes CDR1 MNHNY and CDR2 SVGAGI (reference sequence). CDR3: CASFVGNTIYF.

CDR3 protein: CAWRPGQFEKLFF. This rearrangement joins TRBV30 to TRBJ1-4. This CDR3 contains 13 residues. No DNA accompanies this entry. Looked up from germline, CDR1 is GTSNPN and CDR2 is SVGIG (reference sequence).